The clone carrying this TCR beta chain was counted once. As handled by the study authors: Reference gene primer amplification in the assay estimated nucleated cell counts. Using immunoSEQ multiplex PCR, the repertoire was profiled, and TCRdb retains in-frame clones only, with some absent. V and J calls and clone size follow that table, whereas D and trimming were derived from the DNA. The data hold over 15,000 clones, with around 84% observed a single time. Between the trimmed V and J ends, which lost 9 bases and 6 bases, there was a span of 20 bases. The CDR3 spans 14 residues. Germline CDR1 SGHAT, CDR2 FQNNGV. This sample was included in a study of blood T cell repertoires in COVID-19. Study information: Sites in the United States, Italy and Spain provided acute and convalescent COVID-19 samples.

This TCR derives from a human donor in a cohort sampled during active COVID-19. This chain connects TRBV11-2 to TRBJ1-2; D gene uncertain. Sequenced sample: peripheral blood. Here the CDR3 DNA reads TGTGCCAGTTCCGAAAGGTTGGCAGCGGATGGCTACACCTTC. Its protein is CASSERLAADGYTF.